This T cell receptor (beta chain) was sequenced for a study of multiple sclerosis patients with progressive multifocal leukoencephalopathy. Findings and caveats of the study: TRBV and TRBJ usage showed no common pattern when PML developed. Less diverse TRB repertoires were suggested in most PML patients.

Time point defined: approximately 12 months of natalizumab therapy. Longitudinal control samples came from natalizumab-treated multiple sclerosis patients without PML. CDR3 size: 14 residues. The V end was cut by 0 bases, the J end by 5 bases, with 10 bases between. The germline gives CDR1 ENHRY, CDR2 SYGVKD. This table comes from immunoSEQ multiplex PCR, and its TCRdb copy is limited to in-frame clones, with some not included. The table has some 25,000 clones, approximately 90% seen once. As to this clone: Its matching antigen is unknown.

This specimen was PBMCs, taken from a patient treated with natalizumab. The chain is built from TRBV10-3 and TRBJ1-2; possibly TRBD1 for D (5 bases). The receptor was isolated from a man under 40 with multiple sclerosis. This CDR3 reads CAISESGRGYGYTF. The CDR3, as DNA: TGTGCCATCAGTGAGTCGGGAAGGGGATATGGCTACACCTTC.